The present T cell receptor beta chain was sequenced within a study of cytomegalovirus exposure and HLA in healthy donors. This clone was seen a handful of times. The antigen remains undetermined. PCR employed 60 Vbeta and 13 Jbeta primers. TCRdb's table, derived via immunoSEQ multiplex PCR, lists solely in-frame clones and lacks some. The sample shows approximately 250,000 clones, about 85% of them seen only once. The CDR3 runs to 13 residues. Trimming took off 2 bases at V and 2 bases at J, with 7 bases between the two ends. Germline lookup yields CDR1 SSHAT and CDR2 FNYEAQ (reference sequence). Study-wide results and limits: When the data were analyzed later, several of the most significant clusters appeared to be linked to common viral pathogens. The CMV antigen specificity of a few CMV-associated chains was confirmed through in vitro analysis. Analyzed later, association rates of TCRs varied across HLA loci, with DRB1 most and HLA-C fewest. Versus the roughly 640-donor mean, an Asian-associated ancestry cluster reportedly showed fewer N-insertions in a later analysis.

The TCR comes from a girl aged 2 to 10 in good health and CMV-seronegative. Sequences were obtained from PBMCs. The V and J genes are TRBV7-7 and TRBJ2-7; D gene ambiguous. DNA for the CDR3: TGTGCCAGCAGCTTATCCCCAACCTACGAGCAGTACTTC. It yields the protein CASSLSPTYEQYF. Looking up the rest from reference TRBV7-7 and TRBJ2-7 gives the full variable domain: GAGVSQSPRYKVTKRGQDVTLRCDPISSHATLYWYQQALGQGPEFLTYFNYEAQPDKSGLPSDRFSAERPEGSISTLTIQRTEQRDSAMYRCASSLSPTYEQYFGPGTRLTVT.